These T cell receptor beta chains were read from a single sample in a study of T cell changes during pregnancy in multiple sclerosis. Profiling relied on immunoSEQ multiplex PCR, and the TCRdb table lists in-frame clones only, not all of them. Of some 74,000 clones in the sample, roughly 92% were seen once. The material was peripheral blood, obtained after pregnancy. These receptors came from a female donor in good health, enrolled as a control in a pregnancy study. The CDR3 runs from the conserved cysteine through the conserved F or W. D genes are given only for firm matches. Rows may omit the clone size; those that give it use once, few, many or a size class.

CDR3 protein: CASSLGAQNGNQPQHF; CDR3 DNA: TGTGCCAGCAGCTTAGGAGCCCAAAACGGCAATCAGCCCCAGCATTTT; CDR3 length: 16; J gene: TRBJ1-5; clone size: NA; D gene: NA; V gene: TRBV7-6
CDR3 protein: CAIGAESTDTQYF; CDR3 DNA: TGTGCCATCGGAGCGGAGTCGACAGATACGCAGTATTTT; CDR3 length: 13; J gene: TRBJ2-3; clone size: few; D gene: NA; V gene: TRBV10-3
CDR3 protein: CASSLYSYEQYF; CDR3 DNA: TGTGCCAGCAGTTTATACAGCTACGAGCAGTACTTC; CDR3 length: 12; J gene: TRBJ2-7; clone size: NA; D gene: NA; V gene: TRBV27
CDR3 protein: CASSSGLAGIYNEQFF; CDR3 DNA: TGTGCCAGCAGTTCAGGACTAGCGGGGATCTACAATGAGCAGTTCTTC; CDR3 length: 16; J gene: TRBJ2-1; clone size: NA; D gene: TRBD2; V gene: TRBV28
CDR3 protein: CASKGQGGEQYF; CDR3 DNA: TGTGCCAGCAAGGGACAGGGGGGGGAGCAGTACTTC; CDR3 length: 12; J gene: TRBJ2-7; clone size: NA; D gene: TRBD1; V gene: TRBV2
CDR3 protein: CASSPQRLPGNTIYF; CDR3 DNA: TGTGCCAGCAGTCCACAGCGACTACCTGGAAACACCATATATTTT; CDR3 length: 15; J gene: TRBJ1-3; clone size: NA; D gene: NA; V gene: TRBV27
CDR3 protein: CATSRSGASYNEQFF; CDR3 DNA: TGTGCCACCAGCAGGAGCGGGGCCAGCTACAATGAGCAGTTCTTC; CDR3 length: 15; J gene: TRBJ2-1; clone size: NA; D gene: TRBD2; V gene: TRBV15
CDR3 protein: CASSPTRQFRGYGYTF; CDR3 DNA: TGTGCCAGTAGTCCCACTAGACAGTTCCGGGGGTATGGCTACACCTTC; CDR3 length: 16; J gene: TRBJ1-2; clone size: NA; D gene: NA; V gene: TRBV19
CDR3 protein: CASNLAGGTDTQYF; CDR3 DNA: TGTGCCAGCAATCTAGCGGGGGGGACAGATACGCAGTATTTT; CDR3 length: 14; J gene: TRBJ2-3; clone size: NA; D gene: TRBD2; V gene: TRBV2
CDR3 protein: CASSIDRGRSYGYTF; CDR3 DNA: TGTGCCAGTAGTATAGATAGGGGTCGGAGCTATGGCTACACCTTC; CDR3 length: 15; J gene: TRBJ1-2; clone size: NA; D gene: NA; V gene: TRBV19
CDR3 protein: CASSPKTGSGNTIYF; CDR3 DNA: TGTGCCAGCAGCCCCAAGACAGGGTCTGGAAACACCATATATTTT; CDR3 length: 15; J gene: TRBJ1-3; clone size: NA; D gene: TRBD1; V gene: TRBV5-8
CDR3 protein: CASRQTSGFYNEQFF; CDR3 DNA: TGTGCCAGCAGGCAGACTAGCGGATTCTACAATGAGCAGTTCTTC; CDR3 length: 15; J gene: TRBJ2-1; clone size: NA; D gene: TRBD2; V gene: TRBV6-5
CDR3 protein: CASNQRGYQETQYF; CDR3 DNA: TGTGCCAGTAACCAGCGGGGGTACCAAGAGACCCAGTACTTC; CDR3 length: 14; J gene: TRBJ2-5; clone size: NA; D gene: TRBD2; V gene: TRBV19
CDR3 protein: CASSLERGGEQFF; CDR3 DNA: TGTGCCAGCAGCTTGGAGCGGGGTGGTGAGCAGTTCTTC; CDR3 length: 13; J gene: TRBJ2-1; clone size: NA; D gene: TRBD2; V gene: TRBV5-4